The 12 T cell receptor beta chains in this list originate from one sample, sequenced in a study of breast tumors, draining lymph nodes, adjacent tissues. Samples came from axillary lymph nodes draining the breast cancer. TCRdb recomputed calls from the multiplex PCR reads with MiXCR, one row per CDR3 protein. The sample holds 140,000 or so distinct CDR3 sequences, less than 35% seen once. Sample: axillary lymph node tissue. These receptors originate from a female donor with breast cancer. Some clones in this sample may be carry-over from other donors' samples.

The table lists this clonotype with many counts. V and J are TRBV15 and TRBJ2-6; maybe TRBD2 (5 bases). V was cut by 1 base and J by 0 bases, with 7 bases left in between. CDR3 length equals 16 residues. Germline lookup yields CDR1 LNHNV and CDR2 YYDKDF (reference sequence). CDR3 protein: CATSRVRDSGANVLTF. CDR3 DNA: TGTGCCACCAGCAGAGTTCGGGACTCTGGGGCCAACGTCCTGACTTTC.

There are a few counts of this clonotype. The gene calls are TRBV20-1 and TRBJ1-1; tentatively, D is TRBD1 (5 bases). V was clipped by 6 bases and J by 7 bases, with 21 bases between them. Germline CDR1 DFQATT, CDR2 SNEGSKA (reference sequence). The CDR3 loop spans 14 amino acids. The CDR3 bases are TGCAGTGCCAAAAGCCAGGGTCCTTTCGATGAAGCTTTCTTT. Translating gives CSAKSQGPFDEAFF.

In its sample, this clonotype was seen many times. This rearrangement joins TRBV10-3 to TRBJ2-6, with D maybe TRBD1 (5 bases). Trimming took off 3 bases at V and 0 bases at J, with 6 bases between the two ends. CDR1 and CDR2 from the germline V gene are ENHRY and SYGVKD. The CDR3 runs 15 residues. CDR3 DNA sequence: TGTGCCATCAGTGAAGGGGACTCTGGGGCCAACGTCCTGACTTTC. It yields the protein CAISEGDSGANVLTF.

With regard to this clonotype: A much more abundant neighbour one base away suggests this may be a read error. This chain connects TRBV6-5 to TRBJ2-2, with 7 positions matching TRBD1. The germline gives CDR1 MNHEY, CDR2 SVGAGI. This CDR3 region has 15 residues. The CDR3: CAGSSLQGRSGELFF. CDR3 nucleotide sequence: TGTGCCGGCAGTTCCTTACAGGGGCGGAGCGGGGAGCTGTTTTTT.

V usage is TRBV2 and J usage is TRBJ2-7, with TRBD1 identical over 8 bases. CDR1 and CDR2 from the germline V gene are SNHLY and FYNNEI. The CDR3 contains 13 residues. DNA for the CDR3: TGTGACGGACCGGACAGGGTACGCTACGAGCAGTACGTC. It is translated as CDGPDRVRYEQYV.

The chain uses TRBV2 and TRBJ2-1, with 7 positions matching TRBD2. J lost 6 bases, V lost 10 bases, and 3 bases had no gene match. Germline CDR1 is SNHLY and CDR2 is FYNNEI. This CDR3 has 11 residues. CDR3 in amino acids: CATRLANEQFF. As DNA, the CDR3 is TGTGCCACCCGACTAGCCAATGAGCAGTTCTTC.

This clonotype occurred many times. The chain joins TRBV7-9 to TRBJ2-7, with 8 bases lining up with TRBD2. The CDR3 contains 17 residues. V trimming: 4 bases; J trimming: 2 bases; junction bases outside the gene matches: 13. Germline V lookup: CDR1 SEHNR, CDR2 FQNEAQ (reference sequence). CDR3 coding DNA: TGTGCCAGCAGCTCACCTGCGTCTAGCGGGTTGCCCTACGAGCAGTACTTC. Translated, it gives CASSSPASSGLPYEQYF.

Many counts were recorded for this clonotype. The V and J genes are TRBV20-1 and TRBJ2-7; a weak D match, TRBD1 (6 bases). This CDR3 has 14 amino acids. Germline CDR1 is DFQATT and CDR2 is SNEGSKA (reference sequence). Trimming removed 4 bases from V and 6 bases from J, with 19 bases in between. DNA of the CDR3: TGCAGTGCTACCCCAACAGGGTGGGGCGGCGAGCAGTACTTC. Protein sequence: CSATPTGWGGEQYF.

The chain employs TRBV12-3 or TRBV12-4 and TRBJ2-2; TRBD1 or TRBD2 may be the D gene (6 bases each). Trimming removed 8 bases at V and 11 bases at J, with 18 bases between. The CDR3 totals 13 residues. The CDR3 is CASRGRGLGELFF. The CDR3 nucleotides are TGTGCCAGCCGGGGCAGGGGACTTGGAGAGCTGTTTTTT.

This clonotype came up many times. V and J are TRBV5-1 and TRBJ2-1; D gene uncertain. Trimming removed 2 bases at V and 5 bases at J, with 5 bases between. Germline CDR1 SGHRS, CDR2 YFSETQ. The CDR3 totals 12 residues. The CDR3 nucleotides are TGCGCCAGCAGCTTCCCAGACAATGAGCAGTTCTTC. It encodes CASSFPDNEQFF.

In its sample, this clonotype was seen many times. The chain carries TRBV2 and TRBJ1-6, with 11 positions matching TRBD1. Germline-derived CDR1 and CDR2 are SNHLY and FYNNEI. V gave up 6 bases and J gave up 10 bases; unmatched junction bases: 5. This CDR3 has 14 amino acids. CDR3 sequence reads: CASRRTGGKSPLHF. The CDR3 nucleotides read TGTGCCAGCAGACGGACAGGGGGCAAGTCACCCCTCCACTTT.

The genes are TRBV20-1 and TRBJ1-2, with TRBD1 matching 9 bases. The CDR3 contains 12 residues. The V gene's germline CDR1 is DFQATT and CDR2 SNEGSKA (reference sequence). CDR3 bases: TGCAGCACACAGGGGGCAATCTATGGCTACACCTTC. Amino acids: CSTQGAIYGYTF.